This T cell receptor (beta chain) originates from a study of OX40 agonist ivuxolimab in advanced cancers. Autoimmune disease history or systemic immunosuppression disqualified patients. With regard to this clone: No antigen is known for it.

Findings and limits, study-wide: With doses of 0.1 to 3.0 mg/kg, CD4+ and CD8+ blood T cells had undergone clonal expansion by week 6. Among the least clonally expanded were partial responders at 0.1-3.0 mg/kg.

Using immunoSEQ multiplex PCR, the repertoire was profiled, and TCRdb retains in-frame clones only, with some absent. The sample has 70,000 or so clones, roughly 80% seen once; the top ten hold about 1.1%. The sample in question was CD4+ or CD8+ T cells sorted from blood, obtained in a trial of the OX40 agonist ivuxolimab. This receptor was taken from an adult with an advanced solid tumor such as melanoma, head and neck, liver or kidney cancer.

The CDR3 DNA sequence: TGTGCCAGCAGCTTACAGACTAGCGGGTCCCGAAGCACGCAGTATTTT. This encodes CASSLQTSGSRSTQYF. The chain combines TRBV7-2 with TRBJ2-3; 10 positions match TRBD2. The V segment lost 2 bases and the J segment 9 bases; nucleotides outside the gene matches: 11. The CDR3 has 16 amino acids. Germline CDR1 SGHTA, CDR2 FQGNSA.